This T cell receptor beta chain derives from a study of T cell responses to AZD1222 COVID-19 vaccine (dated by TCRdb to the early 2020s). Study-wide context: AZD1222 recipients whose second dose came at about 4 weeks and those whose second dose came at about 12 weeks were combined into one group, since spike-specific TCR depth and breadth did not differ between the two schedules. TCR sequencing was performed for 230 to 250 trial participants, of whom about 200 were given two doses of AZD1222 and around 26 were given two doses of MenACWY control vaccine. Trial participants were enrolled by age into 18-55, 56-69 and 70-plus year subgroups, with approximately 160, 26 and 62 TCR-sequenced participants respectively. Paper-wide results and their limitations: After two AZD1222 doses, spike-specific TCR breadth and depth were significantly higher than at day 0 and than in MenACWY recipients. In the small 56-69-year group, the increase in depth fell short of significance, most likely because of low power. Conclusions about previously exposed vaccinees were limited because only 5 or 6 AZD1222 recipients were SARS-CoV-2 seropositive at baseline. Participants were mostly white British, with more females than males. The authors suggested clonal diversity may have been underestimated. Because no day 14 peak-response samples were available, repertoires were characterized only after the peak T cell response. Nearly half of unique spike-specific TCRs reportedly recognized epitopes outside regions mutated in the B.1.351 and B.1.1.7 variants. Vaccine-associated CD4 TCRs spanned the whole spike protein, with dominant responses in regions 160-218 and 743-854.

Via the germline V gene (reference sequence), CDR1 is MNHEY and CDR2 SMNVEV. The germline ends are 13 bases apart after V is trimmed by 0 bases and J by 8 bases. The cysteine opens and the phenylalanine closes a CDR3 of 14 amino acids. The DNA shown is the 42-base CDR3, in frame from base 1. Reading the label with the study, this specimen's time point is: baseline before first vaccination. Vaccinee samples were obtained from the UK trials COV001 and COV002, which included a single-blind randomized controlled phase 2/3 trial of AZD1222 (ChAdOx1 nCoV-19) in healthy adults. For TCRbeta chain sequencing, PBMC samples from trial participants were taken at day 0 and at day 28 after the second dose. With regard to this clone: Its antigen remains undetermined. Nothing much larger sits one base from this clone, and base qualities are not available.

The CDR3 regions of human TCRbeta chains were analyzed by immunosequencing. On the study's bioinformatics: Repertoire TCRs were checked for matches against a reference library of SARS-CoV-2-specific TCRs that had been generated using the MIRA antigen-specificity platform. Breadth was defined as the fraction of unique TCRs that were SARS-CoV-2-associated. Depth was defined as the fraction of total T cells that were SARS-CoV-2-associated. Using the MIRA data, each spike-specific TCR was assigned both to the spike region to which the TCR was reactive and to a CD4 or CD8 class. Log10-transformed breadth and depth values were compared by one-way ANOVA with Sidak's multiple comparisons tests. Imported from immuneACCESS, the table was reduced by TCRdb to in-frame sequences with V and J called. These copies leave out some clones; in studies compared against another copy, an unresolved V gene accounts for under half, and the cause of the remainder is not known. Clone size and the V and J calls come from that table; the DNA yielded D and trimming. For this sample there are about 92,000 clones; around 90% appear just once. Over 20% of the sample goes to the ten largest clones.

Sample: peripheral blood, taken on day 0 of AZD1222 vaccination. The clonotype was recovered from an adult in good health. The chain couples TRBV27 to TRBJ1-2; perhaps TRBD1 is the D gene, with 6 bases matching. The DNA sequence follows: TGTGCCAGCAGTTTATCGGTCGGGCAGGGGGGCTACACCTTC. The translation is CASSLSVGQGGYTF.